Listed here are 11 T cell receptor beta chains from one sample, sequenced in a study of T cells expressing NK-cell markers. TCRdb reprocessed the 5' RACE reads, with one entry per CDR3 protein and no DNA. The sample's table shows 150,000 to 160,000 distinct CDR3 sequences. The sequenced sample consisted of blood T cells: a sorted CD56 or NKG2C T cell subset, CD4+ or CD8+ T cells, or bulk PBMC T cells (not recorded which). These receptors all stem from a woman between 50 and 59 years old in good health.

The chain carries TRBV27 and TRBJ2-2; the D call of TRBD2 rests on TCRdb alone, since no DNA is present to check it. Looked up from germline, CDR1 is MNHEY and CDR2 is SMNVEV (reference sequence). The CDR3 is 12 residues long. CDR3 region: CASSSGLGELFF.

This chain links TRBV5-1 with TRBJ2-3; the D call from TCRdb, TRBD2, cannot be confirmed without DNA. In germline, CDR1 is SGHRS, CDR2 YFSETQ. The CDR3 extends over 16 amino acids. CDR3 residues: CASSSSSGSLLDTQYF.

J is TRBJ1-3 and V is TRBV29-1; TCRdb designates TRBD1, a call that cannot be tested without DNA. The CDR3 contains 14 residues. The germline V gene has CDR1 SQVTM and CDR2 ANQGSEA. This chain's CDR3 is CSGQDGLSGNTIYF.

The rearrangement uses TRBV4-2 and TRBJ2-1. The CDR3 is 14 amino acids. From germline, CDR1 is LGHNA and CDR2 YNFKEQ. The CDR3 sequence: CASSQVGGYNEQFF.

The genes are TRBV30 and TRBJ1-1; lacking DNA, the TRBD1 call made by TCRdb goes unchecked. Germline assignment: CDR1 GTSNPN and CDR2 SVGIG (reference sequence). This CDR3 comprises 12 residues. CDR3 region: CSYWTGEDEAFF.

The CDR3: CSATWDKEGETQYF. The chain carries TRBV20-1 and TRBJ2-5; the D call from TCRdb, TRBD1, cannot be confirmed without DNA. In germline, CDR1 is DFQATT, CDR2 SNEGSKA (reference sequence). The CDR3 extends over 14 amino acids.

The rearrangement uses TRBV15 and TRBJ1-1; lacking DNA, the TRBD1 call made by TCRdb goes unchecked. CDR1 is LNHNV and CDR2 is YYDKDF in the germline V gene (reference sequence). The CDR3 totals 15 residues. Here the CDR3 reads CATSRDSGADTEAFF.

The chain uses TRBV5-5 and TRBJ2-3; TCRdb selects TRBD1, and the lack of DNA leaves this call unchecked. CDR1 and CDR2 from the germline V gene are SGHKS and YYEKEE (reference sequence). The CDR3 has 16 amino acids. CDR3 residues: CASSLTRVGRTDTQYF.

The chain has TRBV9 and TRBJ2-3; TCRdb selects TRBD2, and the lack of DNA leaves this call unchecked. The CDR3 consists of 16 residues. Germline V gene data show CDR1 as SGDLS and CDR2 as YYNGEE. The chain's CDR3 is CASSVGDFLAADTQYF.

The chain links TRBV10-3 to TRBJ2-1. This CDR3 spans 16 amino acids. Germline CDR1 is ENHRY and CDR2 is SYGVKD. The CDR3 protein is CAISESVEGLYNEQFF.

The genes are TRBV5-1 and TRBJ1-1; the D call of TRBD1 rests on TCRdb alone, since no DNA is present to check it. Germline values: CDR1 SGHRS, CDR2 YFSETQ. The CDR3 loop spans 12 amino acids. The CDR3 here is CASSIQGAVAFF.